This TCR beta chain was captured in a study of blood T cell repertoires in COVID-19. There are a few counts of this clone. Some clones are missing from TCRdb's copy, which holds only in-frame ones; the method was immunoSEQ multiplex PCR. The sample has around 190,000 clones, around 89% seen once. The CDR3 has 14 amino acids. The germline gives CDR1 SGHDT, CDR2 YYEEEE. The germline V and J ends were trimmed by 1 base and 4 bases, with 12 bases remaining between them. Sequenced: peripheral blood. The gene calls are TRBV5-6 and TRBJ2-7; no definite D call. The sequence was collected from a man aged 18 to 29 who had recovered from COVID-19. The CDR3 coding sequence is TGTGCCAGCAGCTTGTCGCCGACACCTTACGAGCAGTACTTC. Translation: CASSLSPTPYEQYF.